These 21 T cell receptor beta chains came from one sample sequenced in a study of tumor-infiltrating lymphocytes in primary liver carcinoma. From roughly 0.45 ug total RNA, TCR beta cDNA was generated with a primer in the constant region. Generation of the TCR beta libraries relied on three nested multiplex PCR rounds using slightly modified ARM-PCR. Forward primers for TRBV1-TRBV30 and a C-beta reverse primer served the first two PCR rounds, at around 11 cycles each. Via MiXCR, TCRdb re-called the multiplex PCR reads, giving one row per CDR3 protein. Seen here are roughly 100,000 distinct CDR3 sequences, about 70% observed once, and the top ten hold just over 9.5%. Joint extraction of RNA and DNA used roughly 19-32 mg of bulk tissue that was unsorted. The specimen sequenced was liver tumor tissue from sampling region 5. As for subset: tumor region T5, tumor centre. The receptors derive from a woman in her sixties with primary liver carcinoma and hepatitis B virus infection.

This clonotype was detected ten times or more. The rearrangement joins TRBV6-6 to TRBJ2-2; perhaps TRBD1 as D (6 bases). The CDR3 length is 14 residues. The ends were cut back, 5 bases at V and 3 bases at J, with 10 bases in the middle. The V gene's germline CDR1 is MNHNY and CDR2 SVGAGI (reference sequence). In nucleotides, the CDR3 is TGTGCCAGCAGTCCGGACAGTTACACCGGGGAGCTGTTTTTT. Amino acid sequence: CASSPDSYTGELFF.

On this clonotype: One junction end disagrees with the germline gene, perhaps due to a read error. V usage is TRBV6-1 and J usage is TRBJ2-7; tentative D call: TRBD2 (5 bases). The CDR3 totals 14 residues. Germline V lookup: CDR1 MNHNS, CDR2 SASEGT. The CDR3 is CASNEAFEGYDQYF. In DNA, the CDR3 is TGTGCCAGCAATGAAGCTTTCGAGGGATACGATCAGTACTTC.

There are a few counts of this clonotype. The V gene is TRBV10-3, the J gene TRBJ2-7; D gene unclear. CDR1 and CDR2 from the germline V gene are ENHRY and SYGVKD. V was pared by 0 bases and J by 2 bases, with 17 bases between. This CDR3 spans 17 amino acids. The CDR3 DNA sequence: TGTGCCATCAGTGAGTCGCCTACTTTTTCTAAGACCTACGAGCAGTACTTC. Residues: CAISESPTFSKTYEQYF.

This rearrangement joins TRBV11-3 to TRBJ2-1, with D maybe TRBD2 (5 bases). Germline V gives CDR1 SGHNT, CDR2 YENEEA. Trimming took 5 bases from V and 9 from J, leaving 14 bases between them. The CDR3 is made up of 13 amino acids. For the CDR3, the DNA is TGTGCCAGCAGCCCAGATAGCGTCGGTGAGCAGTTCTTC. The encoded protein is CASSPDSVGEQFF.

The rearrangement uses TRBV11-3 and TRBJ2-7; D assignment may be TRBD1 or TRBD2 (5 bases each). The CDR3 length is 16 residues. Trimming left V 11 bases short and J 0 bases short, with 23 bases between. Germline V lookup: CDR1 SGHNT, CDR2 YENEEA. CDR3 in amino acids: CAGRLDGTRSSYEQYF. The CDR3 nucleotides read TGTGCCGGCCGCTTAGATGGGACGAGGAGCTCCTACGAGCAGTACTTC. The full variable domain, rest sourced from reference TRBV11-3 and TRBJ2-7, is EAGVVQSPRYKIIEKKQPVAFWCNPISGHNTLYWYLQNLGQGPELLIRYENEEAVDDSQLPKDRFSAERLKGVDSTLKIQPAELGDSAVYLCAGRLDGTRSSYEQYFGPGTRLTVT.

V and J are TRBV6-1 and TRBJ2-3; TRBD1 agrees at 11 bases. The V gene's germline CDR1 is MNHNS and CDR2 SASEGT. The V gene end was trimmed by 8 bases and the J gene end by 15 bases; junction bases not matched to a gene: 16. The CDR3 sequence is 14 residues long. CDR3 sequence (DNA): TGTGCCAGCCAGGGACAGGGGGAAGCAGATACACATTATTTT. Its protein product is CASQGQGEADTHYF.

This clonotype was counted a single time. A much bigger clone sits one base away, suggesting this may be a read error. CDR3 sequence reads: CASGPWGTYEQYF. CDR3 nucleotide sequence: TGTGCCAGCGGCCCTTGGGGCACCTACGAGCAGTACTTC. V usage is TRBV14 and J usage is TRBJ2-7; maybe TRBD1 (5 bases). This CDR3 region has 13 residues. CDR1 SGHDN and CDR2 FVKESK come from the germline V gene. Trimming pared 8 bases from V and 2 bases from J, leaving 13 bases between.

This clonotype was counted a few times. The chain combines TRBV15 with TRBJ1-2; D might be TRBD1 (6 bases). Germline V lookup: CDR1 LNHNV, CDR2 YYDKDF (reference sequence). V was clipped by 0 bases and J by 4 bases, with 12 bases between them. The CDR3 totals 15 residues. The CDR3 spells CATSREGAAGYGYTF. CDR3 nucleotides: TGTGCCACCAGCAGAGAGGGGGCCGCAGGCTATGGCTACACCTTC.

This clonotype was seen only a few times. Without the conserved terminal phenylalanine or tryptophan, this CDR3 likely stems from a read error. This rearrangement joins TRBV28 to TRBJ2-1, with D unclear. Between the trimmed V and J ends, which lost 3 bases and 12 bases, there was a span of 9 bases. The CDR3 is 11 amino acids. Germline CDR1 is MDHEN and CDR2 is SYDVKM. Here the CDR3 reads CASSLKGRQFL. CDR3 DNA: TGTGCCAGCAGTTTGAAGGGTAGGCAGTTCCTC.

This clonotype was seen only a few times. The chain has TRBV20-1 and TRBJ1-5; 9 bases fit TRBD1. CDR3 size: 13 residues. CDR1 is DFQATT and CDR2 is SNEGSKA in the germline V gene (reference sequence). CDR3 region: CGTGGRSNQPQHF. In DNA, the CDR3 is TGCGGAACAGGGGGCAGGAGCAATCAGCCCCAGCATTTT.

As to this clonotype: The junction departs from the called germline gene at one end, perhaps through a read error. The V call is TRBV11-2, the J call TRBJ1-2; D not resolved. The germline V gene has CDR1 SGHAT and CDR2 FQNNGV. The CDR3 is made up of 15 amino acids. The CDR3 DNA reads TGTGCCATCAGCTTAGATCACGACACCGGCTATGGCTATACCTTC. Protein: CAISLDHDTGYGYTF.

On this clonotype: At one end, the junction sequence differs from germline, possibly due to a read error. The CDR3 coding sequence is TGTGCCAGCAGTGAAGAGGCAAGCGGGAGGACTAGGGCCAAAAACATCCAGTATTTC. Translating it yields CASSEEASGRTRAKNIQYF. This chain connects TRBV6-1 to TRBJ2-4; 9 positions agree with TRBD2. The CDR3 runs 19 residues. Per the germline V gene, CDR1 is MNHNS and CDR2 is SASEGT.

This clonotype was seen only once. One end of the junction fails to match germline, which may point to a read error. This chain connects TRBV29-1 to TRBJ2-5; D perhaps matches TRBD2 (6 bases). The CDR3 loop spans 16 amino acids. Germline loops: CDR1 SQVTM, CDR2 ANQGSEA. The CDR3 is CSVVIGGVPTQETKYF. Written as DNA, the CDR3 is TGCAGCGTTGTGATAGGAGGGGTCCCTACCCAAGAGACCAAGTACTTC.

V and J are TRBV6-5 and TRBJ2-3; D is uncertain. CDR1 and CDR2 from the germline V gene are MNHEY and SVGAGI. Trimming removed 5 bases from V and 6 bases from J, with 9 bases in between. The CDR3 has 12 residues. The CDR3, as DNA: TGTGCCAGCAGTCCCCATGTTGATACGCAGTATTTT. Its protein product is CASSPHVDTQYF.

This clonotype turned up a few times. This chain connects TRBV7-9 to TRBJ2-7; TRBD2 might be the D (6 bases). The ends were cut back, 4 bases at V and 2 bases at J, with 12 bases in the middle. This CDR3 spans 14 amino acids. CDR1 and CDR2 from the germline V gene are SEHNR and FQNEAQ (reference sequence). CDR3 coding DNA: TGTGCCAGCAGCTCACCGGAGGGCCCCTACGAGCAGTACTTC. Encoded protein: CASSSPEGPYEQYF.

To note about this clonotype: A junction boundary mismatches the germline segment, possibly from a read error. The J gene is TRBJ2-7, the V gene TRBV28; 7 nucleotides agree with TRBD2. The CDR3 spans 13 residues. Germline V lookup: CDR1 MDHEN, CDR2 SYDVKM. The chain's CDR3 is CAGSLGPGRDQYF. The CDR3 bases are TGTGCCGGCAGTTTAGGTCCAGGGAGGGACCAGTACTTC.

To note about this clonotype: The junction differs from germline at one of its ends, possibly a read error. The chain recombines TRBV5-1 with TRBJ2-3; 7 bases align to TRBD2. CDR1 is SGHRS and CDR2 is YFSETQ in the germline V gene. This CDR3 contains 17 residues. The DNA of the CDR3 is TGTGCCAGCAGCGGCTCCCGACTAGCACTTAGCTCAGATACGCAGTATTTT. This gives the protein CASSGSRLALSSDTQYF.

As concerns this clonotype: It may be a read error: a sequence one base away is much more abundant. The rearrangement links TRBV28 to TRBJ2-1; weak D call: TRBD2 (6 bases). This CDR3 has 15 residues. Per germline, CDR1 MDHEN and CDR2 SYDVKM. As DNA, the CDR3 is TGTGTCAGCATCAGAGGCGGGACCATTAACAATGAGCAGTTCTTC. This codes for CVSIRGGTINNEQFF.

In regard to this clonotype: The junction and the germline gene differ at one end; a read error may be behind it. This chain links TRBV12-3 or TRBV12-4 with TRBJ2-1; 7 bases are shared with TRBD2. The CDR3 sequence is 15 residues long. In nucleotides, the CDR3 is TGTACCAGCACCCGAGCTCGGGGGGACTACAATGAGCAGTTCTTC. Residues: CTSTRARGDYNEQFF.

To note about this clonotype: At one end the junction does not follow the germline gene, possibly because of a read error. This rearrangement joins TRBV12-3 or TRBV12-4 to TRBJ2-3, with 7 bases that match TRBD1. The CDR3 has 14 residues. CDR3 sequence reads: CASRWAGGADTQYF. The CDR3 DNA reads as TGTGCCAGCAGATGGGCAGGGGGAGCAGATACTCAGTATTTT.

This clonotype was counted a single time. A much larger clonotype is one base distant, so this may be a read error. The rearrangement links TRBV5-5 to TRBJ1-1; D is unclear. CDR3 length: 12 amino acids. From germline, CDR1 is SGHKS and CDR2 YYEKEE (reference sequence). The V and J ends lost 3 bases and 2 bases respectively, with 5 bases between them. CDR3 residues: CASSSTNTEAFF. In nucleotides, the CDR3 is TGTGCCAGCAGCTCGACAAACACTGAAGCTTTCTTT.